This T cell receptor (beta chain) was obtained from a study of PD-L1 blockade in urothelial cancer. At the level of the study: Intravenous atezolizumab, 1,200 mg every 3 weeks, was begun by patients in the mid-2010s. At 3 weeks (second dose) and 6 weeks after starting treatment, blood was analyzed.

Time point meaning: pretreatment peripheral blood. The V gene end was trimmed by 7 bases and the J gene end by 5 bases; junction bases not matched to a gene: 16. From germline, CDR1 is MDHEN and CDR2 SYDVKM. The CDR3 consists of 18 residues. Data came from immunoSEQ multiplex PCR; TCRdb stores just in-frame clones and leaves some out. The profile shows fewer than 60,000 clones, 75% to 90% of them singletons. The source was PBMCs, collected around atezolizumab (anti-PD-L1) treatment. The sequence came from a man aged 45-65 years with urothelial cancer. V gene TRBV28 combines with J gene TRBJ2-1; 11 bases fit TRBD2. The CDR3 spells CASIEAGLPGLADNEQFF. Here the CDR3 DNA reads TGTGCCAGCATCGAAGCGGGGCTACCGGGACTAGCGGACAATGAGCAGTTCTTC.